This TCR beta chain was captured in a study of cytomegalovirus exposure and HLA in healthy donors. Overall study: Later analysis reported that the 110 or so validation repertoires shared the platform of the 650 to 700 first-cohort repertoires. The study's findings and limits: The tendency of first-cohort TCR clusters to co-occur in the roughly 130 validation repertoires emerged from a later analysis. Cytomegalovirus association was listed for approximately 160 TCR beta chains.

Using immunoSEQ multiplex PCR, the repertoire was profiled, and TCRdb retains in-frame clones only, with some absent. The sample contains about 170,000 clones, around 86% of which appear only once. V was clipped by 0 bases and J by 0 bases, with 3 bases between them. This CDR3 has 13 amino acids. Per germline, CDR1 KGHSH and CDR2 LQKENI. Separate from the roughly 670-subject first cohort, the roughly 130-subject validation cohort was the one that the donors belonged to. Comment on this clone: Its antigen is as yet unknown.

The chain links TRBV18 to TRBJ2-7; no clear D gene. The sample taken for sequencing was PBMCs. The sequence derives from a young man in good health and CMV-seropositive. DNA for the CDR3: TGTGCCAGCTCACCACCGGCCTCCTACGAGCAGTACTTC. As protein: CASSPPASYEQYF.